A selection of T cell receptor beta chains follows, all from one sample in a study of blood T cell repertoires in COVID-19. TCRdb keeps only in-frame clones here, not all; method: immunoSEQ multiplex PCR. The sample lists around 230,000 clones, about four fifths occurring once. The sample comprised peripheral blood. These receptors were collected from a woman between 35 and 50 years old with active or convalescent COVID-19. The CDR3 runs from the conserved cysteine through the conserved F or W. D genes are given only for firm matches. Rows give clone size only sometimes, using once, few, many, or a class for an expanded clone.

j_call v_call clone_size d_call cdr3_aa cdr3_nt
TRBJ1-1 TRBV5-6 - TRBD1 CASSQDFQGAVAFF TGTGCCAGCAGCCAGGACTTCCAGGGGGCCGTAGCTTTCTTT
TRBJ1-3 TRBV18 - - CASSPPSQQGFSGNTIYF TGTGCCAGCTCACCACCAAGTCAACAGGGCTTCTCTGGAAACACCATATATTTT
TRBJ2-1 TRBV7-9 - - CASSLVSLDEQFF TGTGCCAGCAGCTTAGTGTCTTTAGATGAGCAGTTCTTC
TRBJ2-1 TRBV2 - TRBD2 CASSILSGRASEQFF TGTGCCAGCAGTATATTAAGCGGGAGGGCCAGTGAGCAGTTCTTC
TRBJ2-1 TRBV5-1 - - CASSLELSSYNEQFF TGCGCCAGCAGCTTGGAACTGAGCTCCTACAATGAGCAGTTCTTC
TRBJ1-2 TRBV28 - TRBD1 CASSFQGAEGYTF TGTGCCAGCAGTTTCCAGGGGGCGGAGGGCTACACCTTC
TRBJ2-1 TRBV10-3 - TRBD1 CAISDSDRGNNEQFF TGTGCCATCAGTGATTCGGACAGGGGGAACAATGAGCAGTTCTTC
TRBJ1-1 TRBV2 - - CASSEFQEAFF TGTGCCAGCAGTGAATTTCAGGAAGCTTTCTTT
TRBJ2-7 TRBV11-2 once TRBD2 CASSLAVVGTSGRYEQYF TGTGCCAGCAGCTTAGCGGTAGTAGGGACTAGCGGGAGATACGAGCAGTACTTC
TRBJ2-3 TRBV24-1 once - CATSVYRGGSTDTQYF TGTGCCACCAGTGTATACAGGGGGGGTAGCACAGATACGCAGTATTTT
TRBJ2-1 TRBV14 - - CASSPWGFSYNEQFF TGTGCCAGCAGCCCGTGGGGCTTCTCCTACAATGAGCAGTTCTTC
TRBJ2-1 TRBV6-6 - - CASSPQAFGGGKYNEQFF TGTGCCAGCAGTCCCCAGGCTTTCGGAGGCGGAAAGTACAATGAGCAGTTCTTC
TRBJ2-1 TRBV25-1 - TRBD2 CASSDTSGSLDEQFF TGTGCCAGCAGTGACACTAGCGGGAGCCTCGATGAGCAGTTCTTC
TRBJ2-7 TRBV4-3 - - CASSQDLTGTETYEQYF TGCGCCAGCAGCCAAGATCTTACCGGGACTGAGACCTACGAGCAGTACTTC
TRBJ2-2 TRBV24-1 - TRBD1 CATSDWTGGGGELFF TGTGCCACCAGTGATTGGACAGGGGGCGGCGGGGAGCTGTTTTTT
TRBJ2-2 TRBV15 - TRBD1 CATSRGTGQRATGELFF TGTGCCACCAGCAGAGGGACAGGGCAGCGGGCGACCGGGGAGCTGTTTTTT
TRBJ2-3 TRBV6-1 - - CASSESSPADTQYF TGTGCCAGCAGTGAAAGTAGTCCCGCAGATACGCAGTATTTT
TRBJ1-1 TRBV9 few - CASAAAGFGAEAFF TGTGCCAGCGCTGCGGCAGGGTTTGGCGCTGAAGCTTTCTTT
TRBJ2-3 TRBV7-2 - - CATTPRRGGTDTQYF TGTGCCACCACGCCCCGGAGGGGCGGCACAGATACGCAGTATTTT
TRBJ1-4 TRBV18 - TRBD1 CASSLNRDSGEKLFF TGTGCCAGCTCACTGAACAGGGACAGTGGCGAAAAACTGTTTTTT
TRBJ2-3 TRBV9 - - CASRATGHSTDTQYF TGTGCCAGCAGGGCGACGGGACACAGCACAGATACGCAGTATTTT
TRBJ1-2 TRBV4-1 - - CASSQDDGGAYYGYTF TGCGCCAGCAGCCAAGATGATGGGGGCGCGTACTATGGCTACACCTTC
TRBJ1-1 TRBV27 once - CASSFGGLNTEAFF TGTGCCAGCAGTTTCGGGGGATTGAACACTGAAGCTTTCTTT
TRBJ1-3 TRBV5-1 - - CASSLAAGLSGNTIYF TGCGCCAGCAGCTTGGCGGCGGGTCTCTCTGGAAACACCATATATTTT